Following are 18 T cell receptor beta chains from one sample sequenced in a study of CD8+ T cells in alopecia areata. cDNA serving as the sequencing template came from extracted, reverse transcribed RNA. The method was immunoSEQ multiplex PCR; TCRdb's version includes in-frame clones alone and lacks a portion of them. The table lists about 110,000 clones, with no singletons. Sequencing was performed on lesional skin. These TCRs come from a C3H/HeJ mouse with alopecia areata. These mice share the MHC haplotype H2-k.

As to this clone: Genes and germline come from the mouse. The read halts 4 residues ahead of the CDR3 end, with the missing end drawn from the germline J gene. V is TRBV14 and J is TRBJ1-4; the match to TRBD1 covers 7 bases. There are 17 residues in the CDR3. Per the germline V gene, CDR1 is SGHDT and CDR2 is FRDEAV. The trim removed 4 bases at V and 0 bases at J, leaving 9 bases unmatched. CDR3 protein: CASSTAPGTVSNERLFF. The DNA read from the CDR3 is TGTGCCAGCAGTACCGCCCCAGGGACAGTTTCCAACGAA.

As concerns this clone: The gene symbols are mouse symbols. The CDR3 is cut off 4 residues early in the read; its end comes from the germline J gene. J is TRBJ2-1 and V is TRBV13-3, with 8 positions matching TRBD1. CDR1 and CDR2 from the germline V gene are NNHDY and SYVADS. The J segment lost 1 base and the V segment lost 3 bases, leaving 6 bases of the junction unmatched. CDR3 size: 16 residues. The CDR3 protein is CASSVWTGRNYAEQFF. The covered CDR3 bases are TGTGCCAGCAGTGTCTGGACAGGGAGGAACTATGCT.

As concerns this clone: Any gene name here is a mouse gene name. Read data end 4 residues before the CDR3 end; the end is taken from the germline J gene. V gene TRBV16 combines with J gene TRBJ2-1; D gene uncertain. CDR1 and CDR2 (germline): SGHSA, FRNQAP. CDR3 length equals 14 residues. Trimming took 5 bases from V and 1 from J, leaving 9 bases between them. Partial CDR3 DNA: TGTGCAAGCAGCGTACATGAAAACTATGCT. Translation gives CASSVHENYA. In full, the CDR3 is CASSVHENYAEQFF.

In the case of this clone: Gene names are the mouse ones. The CDR3 extends 4 residues past the end of the read, so its final part is completed from the germline J gene. The chain combines TRBV2 with TRBJ2-1, with D perhaps TRBD1 (6 bases). Deletions cut 2 bases from V and 1 base from J, with 6 bases between. The CDR3 is 14 residues long. From germline, CDR1 is LGHNA and CDR2 YSYQKL. Partial CDR3 DNA: TGTGCCAGCAGCCAAACAGGGAACTATGCT. Translation gives CASSQTGNYA. The whole CDR3 sequence reads CASSQTGNYAEQFF.

Comments on this clone: Mouse germline and gene names are used. The read is 4 residues too short to cover the CDR3 end, so that end is filled in from the germline J gene. V gene TRBV19 combines with J gene TRBJ2-2, with a weak D call TRBD1 (6 bases). CDR3 size: 15 residues. V was shortened by 2 bases and J by 2 bases, with 10 bases between the two germline ends. CDR1 FNHDT and CDR2 SITEND come from the germline V gene (reference sequence). The CDR3 loop reads CASSIPGANTGQLYF. The DNA read from the CDR3 is TGTGCCAGCAGTATCCCAGGGGCGAACACCGGG.

This clone was observed a handful of times. Gene and germline names: mouse. The read terminates 4 residues before the CDR3 end, so the remaining end is supplied by the germline J gene. The rearrangement links TRBV1 to TRBJ2-5; 7 positions match TRBD2. Germline loops: CDR1 NSQYPW, CDR2 LRSPGD (reference sequence). The CDR3 length is 16 residues. CDR3 DNA (partial): TGCACCTGCAGTGCAGATCTTGGGGGGACGGGGGAC. Amino acid sequence: CTCSADLGGTGD. The CDR3 reads in full as CTCSADLGGTGDTQYF.

This clone was seen more than once but under ten times. Gene names are mouse gene names. The missing CDR3 end, 4 residues past where the read stops, is filled in from the germline J gene. The rearrangement joins TRBV19 to TRBJ2-7; 8 nucleotides line up with TRBD2. This CDR3 has 14 residues. V shed 4 bases, J shed 0 bases, and the junction held 3 bases outside the gene matches. The germline CDR1 and CDR2 sequences are FNHDT and SITEND (reference sequence). Here the CDR3 reads CASSRGGASYEQYF. The CDR3 DNA, read in part, is TGTGCCAGCAGTCGGGGGGGCGCCTCCTAT.

This clone was seen a handful of times. Gene names are mouse gene names. The CDR3 is cut off 4 residues early in the read; its end comes from the germline J gene. The chain uses TRBV31 and TRBJ2-5; 11 positions match TRBD2. The CDR3 is 15 residues long. Germline CDR1 GKSSPN, CDR2 SITVG. J lost 3 bases, V lost 0 bases, and 2 bases had no gene match. Partial CDR3 DNA: TGTGCCTGGAGTCTAGACTGGGGGGGGCAAGAC. Translated, it gives CAWSLDWGGQD. In full, the CDR3 is CAWSLDWGGQDTQYF.

In regard to this clone: Gene names are mouse gene names. The read terminates 4 residues before the CDR3 end, so the remaining end is supplied by the germline J gene. J is TRBJ2-1 and V is TRBV16; 8 positions match TRBD2. Germline assignment: CDR1 SGHSA and CDR2 FRNQAP. The length of the CDR3 is 14 residues. V shed 5 bases and J 4 bases; nucleotides not matched to a gene: 4. The sequenced CDR3 bases are TGTGCAAGCAGCACCGACTGGGGTTATGCT. Translation: CASSTDWGYA. The entire CDR3 sequence reads CASSTDWGYAEQFF.

Only a few counts were recorded for this clone. Gene names follow the mouse nomenclature. The CDR3 goes on 4 residues after the read ends, and that part is filled in from the germline J gene. The same CDR3 is also encoded by other DNA sequences in this sample. The chain carries TRBV1 and TRBJ1-2, with 7 bases lining up with TRBD1. Germline V gene data show CDR1 as NSQYPW and CDR2 as LRSPGD (reference sequence). The CDR3 is made up of 14 amino acids. CDR3 loop: CTCSARQGGSDYTF. The CDR3 DNA, read in part, is TGCACCTGCAGTGCCAGACAGGGAGGGTCC.

This clone was picked up a small number of times. TCRdb and the translated DNA give different amino acids at residue 14; the protein presented here is the one translated from the DNA. Gene names are the mouse ones. The read halts 3 residues ahead of the CDR3 end, with the missing end drawn from the germline J gene. V usage is TRBV5 and J usage is TRBJ1-3; possible D gene TRBD1, 6 bases. The CDR3 runs 17 residues. The germline gives CDR1 LGHNA, CDR2 YNLKQL (reference sequence). The V end lost 2 bases, the J end lost 0 bases, and 14 bases lay between the germline ends. The part of the CDR3 DNA that was read is TGTGCCAGCAGCCAAAATCCCGGGACAATTTCTGGAAATACG. This gives the protein CASSQNPGTISGNT. The full CDR3 is CASSQNPGTISGNTLYF.

As concerns this clone: The protein recorded in TCRdb does not match the translated DNA at residue 12; the protein presented here comes from translating the DNA. Gene and germline names: mouse. The read stops 3 residues short of the end of the CDR3; the missing end is completed from the germline J gene. This chain links TRBV1 with TRBJ1-3; 10 nucleotides line up with TRBD1. The CDR3 length is 15 residues. The J segment lost 3 bases and the V segment lost 4 bases, leaving 3 bases of the junction unmatched. The V gene's germline CDR1 is NSQYPW and CDR2 LRSPGD (reference sequence). CDR3 in amino acids: CTCSGGQGFGNTLYF. The CDR3 DNA, read in part, is TGCACCTGCAGTGGGGGACAGGGGTTTGGAAATACG.

In this sample, this clone turned up a few times. Gene names are the mouse ones. The CDR3 end falls 4 residues outside the read, so it is completed with the germline J gene. The chain carries TRBV13-3 and TRBJ2-4, with D possibly TRBD1 on 6 matching bases. The CDR3 length is 14 residues. V lost 5 bases and J 3 bases, leaving 13 bases between the germline ends. Germline lookup yields CDR1 NNHDY and CDR2 SYVADS. The sequenced CDR3 bases are TGTGCCAGCAGAACACAGGGAGGACAAAAC. Translating gives CASRTQGGQN. The full CDR3 protein reads CASRTQGGQNTLYF.

Only a few counts were recorded for this clone. Gene names denote mouse genes. Read coverage stops 4 residues before the CDR3 terminus; the germline J gene supplies the remainder. This rearrangement joins TRBV1 to TRBJ1-4; 8 bases map to TRBD1. Germline lookup yields CDR1 NSQYPW and CDR2 LRSPGD (reference sequence). The V segment lost 2 bases and the J segment 1 base; nucleotides outside the gene matches: 6. This CDR3 is 17 amino acids long. The sequenced CDR3 bases are TGCACCTGCAGTGCAAATCAGGGGGCGAATTCCAACGAA. This codes for CTCSANQGANSNE. The full-length CDR3 reads as CTCSANQGANSNERLFF. Drawing the rest from reference TRBV1 and TRBJ1-4, the complete variable domain is VTLLEQNPRWRLVPRGQAVNLRCILKNSQYPWMSWYQQDLQKQLQWLFTLRSPGDKEVKSLPGADYLATRVTDTELRLQVANMSQGRTLYCTCSANQGANSNERLFFGHGTKLSVL.

This clone was seen at least ten times. The listed genes are named as in mouse. The CDR3 sequence is CASSRDRNSDYTF. The CDR3 bases that were read are TGTGCTAGCAGTAGGGACAGGAACTCC. This rearrangement joins TRBV17 to TRBJ1-2; 7 nucleotides line up with TRBD1. Read data end 4 residues before the CDR3 end; the end is taken from the germline J gene. V was pared by 3 bases and J by 2 bases, with 0 bases of the junction left unmatched. The CDR3 runs to 13 residues. CDR1 is MNHDT, CDR2 YYDKIL, per germline.

With respect to this clone: Gene and germline names: mouse. The read terminates 4 residues before the CDR3 end, so the remaining end is supplied by the germline J gene. The chain has TRBV19 and TRBJ2-1; 10 bases match TRBD1. The CDR3 runs to 15 residues. Germline-derived CDR1 and CDR2 are FNHDT and SITEND (reference sequence). After removal of 5 bases from V and 4 bases from J, the junction contained 6 bases not matched to a gene. Partial CDR3 DNA: TGTGCCAGCAGCAGGGACAGGGGAGATTATGCT. This sequence encodes CASSRDRGDYA. The whole CDR3 sequence is CASSRDRGDYAEQFF. The full variable domain, with the rest looked up from reference TRBV19 and TRBJ2-1, is GGIITQTPKFLIGQEGQKLTLKCQQNFNHDTMYWYRQDSGKGLRLIYYSITENDLQKGDLSEGYDASREKKSSFSLTVTSAQKNEMAVFLCASSRDRGDYAEQFFGPGTRLTVL.

This clone was counted only a few times. Mouse gene names apply. The read terminates 4 residues before the CDR3 end, so the remaining end is supplied by the germline J gene. V is TRBV13-3 and J is TRBJ2-4; TRBD2 aligns across 7 bases. This CDR3 spans 15 amino acids. Germline CDR1 reads NNHDY; CDR2 reads SYVADS. V lost 4 bases, J lost 0 bases, and 5 bases stayed unmatched. CDR3 loop: CASSWGDRSQNTLYF. CDR3 DNA (partial): TGTGCCAGCAGTTGGGGGGACCGTAGTCAAAAC.

Comments on this clone: Genes here carry mouse names. The read comes to an end 4 residues before the CDR3 does, leaving the germline J gene to fill in the end. The chain carries TRBV13-3 and TRBJ2-5; 9 bases are shared with TRBD2. Germline V lookup: CDR1 NNHDY, CDR2 SYVADS. This CDR3 region has 14 residues. The DNA read from the CDR3 is TGTGCCAGCAGTCCTACTGGGGGGAAGGAC. Protein sequence: CASSPTGGKD. The complete CDR3 sequence is CASSPTGGKDTQYF.